This record concerns one T cell receptor beta chain sequence. TCRdb called the RT-PCR reads again in MiXCR, with one record for every CDR3 protein. The sample has roughly 700,000 distinct CDR3 sequences; about 15% are singletons. The data were obtained in a study of response to subunit inactivated influenza vaccine. Germline loops: CDR1 MNHNS, CDR2 SASEGT. The CDR3 has 15 residues. Trimming removed 2 bases at V and 0 bases at J, with 10 bases between. The V gene is TRBV6-1, the J gene TRBJ1-2; D unclear. The TCR sequence derives from a man aged 50-59 years who received an inactivated influenza vaccine. The specimen was PBMCs from blood, collected 14 to 15 days before vaccination. DNA of the CDR3: TGTGCCAGCAGTGAAAGTAGGTTTTCTAACTATGGCTACACCTTC. This codes for CASSESRFSNYGYTF.